This is a list of T cell receptor beta chains from one sample in a study of neurological immune-mediated disorders. One entry per CDR3 protein, called by TCRdb with MiXCR from the 5' RACE reads. There are tens of thousands of distinct CDR3 sequences in the sample; about 5% occur only once, and approximately 5.1% lies in the top ten. Material: PBMCs. The receptors shown here come from a human donor with multiple sclerosis. The donor label of this sample is uncertain. Both conserved end residues are part of each CDR3. Each record gives: clone size, D gene, CDR3 length, V gene, J gene, CDR3 DNA, CDR3 protein. A D gene is named only where the DNA matches it firmly. Not all rows give a size; the values are once, few, many and, for expanded clones, a class.

abundance: many; d_gene: TRBD1; len: 14; v_gene: TRBV5-1; j_gene: TRBJ2-7; CDR3nt: TGCGCCAGCAGTCTGACAGGGGGCTCACGTGAGCAGTACTTC; CDR3aa: CASSLTGGSREQYF
abundance: many; d_gene: -; len: 15; v_gene: TRBV3-1; j_gene: TRBJ2-5; CDR3nt: TGTGCCAGCAGCCCCGACGCACGCTATTCGGGGACCCAGTACTTC; CDR3aa: CASSPDARYSGTQYF
abundance: many; d_gene: TRBD2; len: 15; v_gene: TRBV29-1; j_gene: TRBJ2-1; CDR3nt: TGCAGCGTTCAACCCCTAGCGGGGGGGTACAATGAGCAGTTCTTC; CDR3aa: CSVQPLAGGYNEQFF
abundance: many; d_gene: TRBD1; len: 14; v_gene: TRBV5-1; j_gene: TRBJ1-6; CDR3nt: TGCGCCAGCAGCTGGGGACAGGGGGATTCACCCCTCCACTTT; CDR3aa: CASSWGQGDSPLHF
abundance: many; d_gene: -; len: 14; v_gene: TRBV20-1; j_gene: TRBJ2-2; CDR3nt: TGCAGTGCTAGAGAGCCTCACCCCGCCGGGGAGCTGTTTTTT; CDR3aa: CSAREPHPAGELFF
abundance: many; d_gene: -; len: 13; v_gene: TRBV5-1; j_gene: TRBJ1-3; CDR3nt: TGCGCCAGCAGCTTGGGACTCCCTGACGGCATATATTTT; CDR3aa: CASSLGLPDGIYF
abundance: many; d_gene: TRBD1; len: 13; v_gene: TRBV7-7; j_gene: TRBJ2-3; CDR3nt: TGTGCCAGCAGCAAACAGGGGGCAGATACGCAGTATTTT; CDR3aa: CASSKQGADTQYF
abundance: many; d_gene: -; len: 15; v_gene: TRBV7-8; j_gene: TRBJ1-4; CDR3nt: TGTGCCAGCAGCTCGGACGGGGGGCGCGGTGAAAAACTGTTTTTT; CDR3aa: CASSSDGGRGEKLFF
abundance: -; d_gene: -; len: 16; v_gene: TRBV6-6; j_gene: TRBJ1-4; CDR3nt: TGTGCCAGCAGTTACTCAATGGTTTGGGAGGCTGAAAAACTGTTTTTT; CDR3aa: CASSYSMVWEAEKLFF
abundance: -; d_gene: TRBD1; len: 16; v_gene: TRBV5-1; j_gene: TRBJ2-3; CDR3nt: TGCGCCAGCAGCTTGTTTGCAGGCCAGGGGGCAGATACGCAGTATTTT; CDR3aa: CASSLFAGQGADTQYF
abundance: many; d_gene: -; len: 13; v_gene: TRBV15; j_gene: TRBJ2-1; CDR3nt: TGTGCCACCAGGCAGGATACTCGCAATGAGCAGTTCTTC; CDR3aa: CATRQDTRNEQFF
abundance: many; d_gene: TRBD1; len: 15; v_gene: TRBV5-1; j_gene: TRBJ1-4; CDR3nt: TGCGCCAGCAGCTTCGGACAGGCAACAATGGGAAAACTGTTTTTT; CDR3aa: CASSFGQATMGKLFF
abundance: many; d_gene: -; len: 13; v_gene: TRBV5-1; j_gene: TRBJ1-1; CDR3nt: TGCGCCAGCAGCTCCATGGGGAACACTGAAGCTTTCTTT; CDR3aa: CASSSMGNTEAFF
abundance: many; d_gene: -; len: 12; v_gene: TRBV5-1; j_gene: TRBJ2-7; CDR3nt: TGCGCCAGCAGCCGTTTTGTTTACGAGCAGTACTTC; CDR3aa: CASSRFVYEQYF
abundance: many; d_gene: TRBD1; len: 15; v_gene: TRBV5-1; j_gene: TRBJ1-1; CDR3nt: TGCGCCAGCAGTACACAGGGGGCGCCTGTCCCTGAAGCTTTCTTT; CDR3aa: CASSTQGAPVPEAFF
abundance: many; d_gene: TRBD2; len: 16; v_gene: TRBV3-1; j_gene: TRBJ2-3; CDR3nt: TGTGCCAGCAGCCAAGAAGCTAGCGGGGGTGCAGATACGCAGTATTTT; CDR3aa: CASSQEASGGADTQYF
abundance: many; d_gene: TRBD1; len: 19; v_gene: TRBV20-1; j_gene: TRBJ1-2; CDR3nt: TGCAGTGCTAGCGCCCCCGGGGGGACAGCCCTATCGGGGGACTATGGCTACACCTTC; CDR3aa: CSASAPGGTALSGDYGYTF
abundance: many; d_gene: -; len: 14; v_gene: TRBV6-2/TRBV6-3; j_gene: TRBJ1-1; CDR3nt: TGTGCCAGCAGACCAGGACAGCCCGAAACTGAAGCTTTCTTT; CDR3aa: CASRPGQPETEAFF
abundance: many; d_gene: TRBD1; len: 15; v_gene: TRBV2; j_gene: TRBJ1-5; CDR3nt: TGTGCCAGCAGTTTGCAGGGGGAATGGTATCAGCCCCAGCATTTT; CDR3aa: CASSLQGEWYQPQHF
abundance: many; d_gene: -; len: 12; v_gene: TRBV6-6; j_gene: TRBJ2-7; CDR3nt: TGTGCCAGCAGTTACCGTTCCTACGAGCAGTACTTC; CDR3aa: CASSYRSYEQYF
abundance: many; d_gene: TRBD1; len: 16; v_gene: TRBV29-1; j_gene: TRBJ1-5; CDR3nt: TGCAGCGTTGACCCCCAGGGGGTATCTTTATATCAGCCCCAGCATTTT; CDR3aa: CSVDPQGVSLYQPQHF
abundance: many; d_gene: -; len: 15; v_gene: TRBV20-1; j_gene: TRBJ2-7; CDR3nt: TGCAGTGCTAGAGATCTATCGGGGAAAGGCTACGAGCAGTACTTC; CDR3aa: CSARDLSGKGYEQYF
abundance: many; d_gene: -; len: 13; v_gene: TRBV12-3/TRBV12-4; j_gene: TRBJ1-1; CDR3nt: TGTGCCAGCAGTTATTACAGGAGAACTGAAGCTTTCTTT; CDR3aa: CASSYYRRTEAFF
abundance: many; d_gene: -; len: 14; v_gene: TRBV5-1; j_gene: TRBJ2-7; CDR3nt: TGCGCCAGCAAATTCTTACAGGGATCCTACGAGCAGTACTTC; CDR3aa: CASKFLQGSYEQYF
abundance: many; d_gene: -; len: 17; v_gene: TRBV7-9; j_gene: TRBJ1-4; CDR3nt: TGTGCCAGCAGCGTCCCGACACTTGACCCAGAGGACGAAAAACTGTTTTTT; CDR3aa: CASSVPTLDPEDEKLFF